The source of this T cell receptor (beta chain) is a study of CD8 T cells in ankylosing spondylitis. The sample holds many counts of this clonotype. Library preparation for TCR beta used quantitative 5'-RACE with molecular barcodes. One entry per CDR3 protein, called by TCRdb with MiXCR from the 5' RACE reads. The sample has approximately 140,000 distinct CDR3 sequences; roughly 8% are singletons. This clonotype originated in a male donor with ankylosing spondylitis. Sequenced: synovial fluid, either unsorted or a sorted T cell fraction (not recorded which).

The CDR3 loop is CASSYMSDTQYF. The CDR3 bases are TGTGCCAGCAGTTACATGTCGGATACGCAGTATTTT. J is TRBJ2-3 and V is TRBV6-2 or TRBV6-3; no clear D gene. CDR3 size: 12 residues. V was trimmed by 2 bases and J by 6 bases, leaving 6 bases between them. The germline CDR1 and CDR2 sequences are MNHEY and SVGEGT.